The entry that follows covers one T cell receptor (beta chain) sequence. Antigen unknown. Time point meaning: recipient sample about 28 days before transplant, after cytoreduction. Recipient blood drawn about 28 days pretransplant and days 30, 100, 180 after. Germline V lookup: CDR1 GTSNPN, CDR2 SVGIG (reference sequence). The CDR3 totals 15 residues. The V and J ends lost 0 bases and 6 bases respectively, with 14 bases between them. This sample was included in a study of T cell clonotyping in hematopoietic cell transplantation. About the study: Recipient samples before transplant were obtained post-cytoreduction.

The study's findings and limits: CD4 and CD8 repertoire contributions could not be separated without sorting.

Repertoires were generated with immunoSEQ multiplex PCR, while TCRdb's copy carries only in-frame clones and drops some. Altogether about 19,000 clones are present, 70% to 85% being singletons, with the ten largest covering 17%. The chain links TRBV30 to TRBJ2-2; perhaps TRBD1 as D (5 bases). The receptor comes from a man aged 55-75 years with acute myeloid leukemia. Some clones in this sample may be carry-over from other donors' samples. The specimen comprised peripheral blood mononuclear cells, sampled before stem cell transplant. The CDR3, as DNA: TGTGCCTGGAGTGTACTGGGGCTTGGGCCCGGGGAGCTGTTTTTT. The encoded protein is CAWSVLGLGPGELFF.